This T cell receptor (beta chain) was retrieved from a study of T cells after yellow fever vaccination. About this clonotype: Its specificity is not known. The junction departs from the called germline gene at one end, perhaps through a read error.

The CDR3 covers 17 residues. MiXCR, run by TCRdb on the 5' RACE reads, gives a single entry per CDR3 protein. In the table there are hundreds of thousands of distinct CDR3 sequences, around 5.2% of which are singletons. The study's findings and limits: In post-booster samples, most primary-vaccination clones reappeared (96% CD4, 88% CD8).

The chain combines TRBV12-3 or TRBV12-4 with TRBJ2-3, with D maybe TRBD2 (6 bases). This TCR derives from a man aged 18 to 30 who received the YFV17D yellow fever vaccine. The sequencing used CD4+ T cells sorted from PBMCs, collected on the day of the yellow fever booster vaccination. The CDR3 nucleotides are TGTGGCAGCAGTCTTCTTATCACTAGCCGTCGCACAGATACGCAGTATTTT. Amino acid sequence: CGSSLLITSRRTDTQYF.